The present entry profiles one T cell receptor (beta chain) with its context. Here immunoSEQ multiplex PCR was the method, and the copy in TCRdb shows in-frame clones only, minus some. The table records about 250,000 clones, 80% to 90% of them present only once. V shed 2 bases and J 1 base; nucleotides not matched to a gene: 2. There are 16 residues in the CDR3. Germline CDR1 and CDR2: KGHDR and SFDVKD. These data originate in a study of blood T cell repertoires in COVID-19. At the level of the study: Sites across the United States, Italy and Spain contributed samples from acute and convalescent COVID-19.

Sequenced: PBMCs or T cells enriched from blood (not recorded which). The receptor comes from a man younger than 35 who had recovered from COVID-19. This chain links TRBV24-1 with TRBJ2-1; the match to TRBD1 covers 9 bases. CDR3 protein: CATSDSGTGSYNEQFF. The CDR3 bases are TGTGCCACCAGTGATTCCGGGACAGGGTCCTACAATGAGCAGTTCTTC.